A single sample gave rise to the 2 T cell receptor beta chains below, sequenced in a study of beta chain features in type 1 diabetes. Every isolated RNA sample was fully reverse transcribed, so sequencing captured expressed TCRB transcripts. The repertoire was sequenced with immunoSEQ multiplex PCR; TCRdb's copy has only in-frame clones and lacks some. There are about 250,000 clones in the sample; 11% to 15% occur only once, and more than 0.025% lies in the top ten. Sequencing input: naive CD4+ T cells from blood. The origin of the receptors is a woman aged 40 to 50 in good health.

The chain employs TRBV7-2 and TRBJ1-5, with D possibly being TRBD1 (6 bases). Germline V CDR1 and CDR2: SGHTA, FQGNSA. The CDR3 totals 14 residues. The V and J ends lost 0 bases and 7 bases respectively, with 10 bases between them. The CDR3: CASSLAPGEQPQHF. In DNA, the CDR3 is TGTGCCAGCAGCTTAGCACCAGGGGAGCAGCCCCAGCATTTT.

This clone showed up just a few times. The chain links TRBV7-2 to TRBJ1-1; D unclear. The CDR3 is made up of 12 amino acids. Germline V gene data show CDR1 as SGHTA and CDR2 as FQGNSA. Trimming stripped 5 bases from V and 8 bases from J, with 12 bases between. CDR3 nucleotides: TGTGCCAGCAGCGTAAACTCCCGGGAAGCTTTCTTT. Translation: CASSVNSREAFF.